These T cell receptor beta chains were read from a single sample in a study of T cell responses to AZD1222 COVID-19 vaccine. The method was immunoSEQ multiplex PCR; TCRdb's version includes in-frame clones alone and lacks a portion of them. The sample contains roughly 97,000 clones, about 88% of which appear only once. Sample: peripheral blood, taken on day 0 of AZD1222 vaccination. Receptors originate from an adult in good health. Each CDR3 is given with its conserved first and last residue.

j_call v_call cdr3_aa
TRBJ1-5 TRBV27 CASSLYRGGQPQHF
TRBJ1-4 TRBV7-9 CASSLSGGGEKLFF
TRBJ2-3 TRBV15 CATSILQGAGADTQYF
TRBJ2-7 TRBV7-3 CASSLTGGNYEQYF
TRBJ2-7 TRBV12-1 CASSHVSGVTSYEQYF
TRBJ2-1 TRBV5-1 CASSSGGTVYNEQFF
TRBJ1-4 TRBV3-1/TRBV3-2 CASSQGGTAWNEKLFF
TRBJ1-1 TRBV6-1 CASSEQPENTEAFF
TRBJ1-2 TRBV7-2 CASNRAGGYTF
TRBJ1-3 TRBV3-1/TRBV3-2 CASRQGTGPNTIYF
TRBJ2-1 TRBV27 CASTPDFRGNEQFF
TRBJ2-7 TRBV29-1 CSVKTASYEQYF
TRBJ1-2 TRBV18 CASSPRGAVDYGYTF
TRBJ1-1 TRBV30 CAWTAEYTEAFF
TRBJ1-6 TRBV18 CASNRQGDNSPLHF
TRBJ1-1 TRBV6-2/TRBV6-3 CASSPTGFRTEAFF
TRBJ1-1 TRBV5-4 CASSFSRDPSGAFF
TRBJ1-3 TRBV10-3 CAVTGSSGNTIYF
TRBJ1-6 TRBV19 CASRKGDTNSPLHF